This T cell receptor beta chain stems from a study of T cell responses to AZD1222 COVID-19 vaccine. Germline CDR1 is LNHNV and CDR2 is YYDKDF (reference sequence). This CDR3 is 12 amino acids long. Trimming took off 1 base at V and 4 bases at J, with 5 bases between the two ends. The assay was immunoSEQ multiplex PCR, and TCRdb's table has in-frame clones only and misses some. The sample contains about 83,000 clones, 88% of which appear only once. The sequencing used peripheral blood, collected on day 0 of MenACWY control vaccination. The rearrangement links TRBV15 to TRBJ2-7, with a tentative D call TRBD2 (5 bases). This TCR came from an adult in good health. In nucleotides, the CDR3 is TGTGCCACCAGCAGAGCGGGATACGAGCAGTACTTC. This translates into CATSRAGYEQYF.